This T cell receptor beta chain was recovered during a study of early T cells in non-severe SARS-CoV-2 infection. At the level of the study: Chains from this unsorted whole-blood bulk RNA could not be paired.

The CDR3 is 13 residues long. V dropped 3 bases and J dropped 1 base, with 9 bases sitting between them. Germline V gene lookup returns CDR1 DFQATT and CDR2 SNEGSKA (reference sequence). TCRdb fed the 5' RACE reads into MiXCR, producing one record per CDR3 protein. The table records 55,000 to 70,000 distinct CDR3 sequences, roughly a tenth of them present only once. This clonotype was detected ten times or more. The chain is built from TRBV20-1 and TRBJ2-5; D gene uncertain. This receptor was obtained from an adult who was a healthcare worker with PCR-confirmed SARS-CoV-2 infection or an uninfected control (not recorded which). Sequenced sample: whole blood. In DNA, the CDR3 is TGCAGTGCTAGCCGACTGCCCCAAGAGACCCAGTACTTC. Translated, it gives CSASRLPQETQYF.